Presented here are 3 T cell receptor beta chains from one specimen sequenced in a study of shared clonotypes between healthy human individuals. Method: immunoSEQ multiplex PCR; TCRdb's copy keeps in-frame clones and lacks some. The sample shows more than 400,000 clones, around 73% of them seen only once. Material: PBMCs. The receptors stem from a woman aged 40 to 49 in good health. Some clones in this sample may be carry-over from other donors' samples.

The V gene is TRBV25-1, the J gene TRBJ1-2; D is ambiguous. This CDR3 is 13 amino acids long. V was cut by 0 bases and J by 5 bases, with 7 bases left in between. CDR1 is MGHDK, CDR2 SYGVNS, per germline. CDR3 amino acids: CASSEYGVYGYTF. In nucleotides, the CDR3 is TGTGCCAGCAGTGAATACGGGGTTTATGGCTACACCTTC.

This chain uses TRBV30 with TRBJ2-2; tentative D call: TRBD1 (6 bases). The CDR3 covers 14 residues. In germline, CDR1 is GTSNPN, CDR2 SVGIG (reference sequence). Trimming took 0 bases from V and 1 from J, leaving 6 bases between them. CDR3 residues: CAWSVGGNTGELFF. The CDR3 nucleotides read TGTGCCTGGAGTGTAGGGGGGAACACCGGGGAGCTGTTTTTT.

The rearrangement links TRBV7-9 to TRBJ1-2; 7 bases fit TRBD1. The trim removed 10 bases at V and 6 bases at J, leaving 14 bases unmatched. This CDR3 contains 14 residues. Germline CDR1 is SEHNR and CDR2 is FQNEAQ (reference sequence). The DNA of the CDR3 is TGTGCCACCGCTGGGGGGAGGGGGCGCGATGGCTACACCTTC. Translating it yields CATAGGRGRDGYTF.